The 30 T cell receptor beta chains below come from one sample, sequenced in a study of cytomegalovirus exposure and HLA in healthy donors. It was with 60 Vbeta and 13 Jbeta primers that the PCR ran. Profiled with immunoSEQ multiplex PCR; TCRdb holds only in-frame clones, not every one. The repertoire holds 150,000 or so clones, with under 85% as singletons. The sample consisted of PBMCs. These TCRs come from a man younger than 35 in good health and CMV-seronegative.

This clone has just one count. The rearrangement joins TRBV10-1 to TRBJ2-5, with 8 bases fitting TRBD1. J was trimmed by 0 bases and V by 2 bases; bases with no gene match: 5. The CDR3 totals 16 residues. The germline V gene encodes CDR1 WNHNN and CDR2 SYGVQD (reference sequence). The CDR3 region has the DNA TGCGCCAGCAGTGAGGGACAGGGATTCTACCAAGAGACCCAGTACTTC. Its protein product is CASSEGQGFYQETQYF.

This clone has just one count. The chain links TRBV7-9 to TRBJ2-1; no clear D gene. V shed 2 bases and J shed 5 bases, with 10 bases lying between them. The germline gives CDR1 SEHNR, CDR2 FQNEAQ (reference sequence). This CDR3 region has 14 residues. CDR3 residues: CASSLPVTNNEQFF. In nucleotides, the CDR3 is TGTGCCAGCAGCTTACCGGTCACCAACAATGAGCAGTTCTTC.

The CDR3 reads CASRNRDSGRGYTF. DNA for the CDR3: TGTGCCAGCAGAAATCGGGACAGCGGAAGAGGCTACACCTTC. The chain joins TRBV6-5 to TRBJ1-2, with 7 positions matching TRBD1. With V trimmed by 6 bases and J by 8 bases, 12 bases remained unmatched. CDR3 length equals 14 residues. Germline loops: CDR1 MNHEY, CDR2 SVGAGI.

The chain links TRBV6-1 to TRBJ1-5; unclear D gene. Germline-derived CDR1 and CDR2 are MNHNS and SASEGT. This CDR3 is 14 amino acids long. V dropped 5 bases and J dropped 4 bases, with 12 bases sitting between them. Here the CDR3 DNA reads TGTGCCAGCAGTTTTGGAGTGACGAATCAGCCCCAGCATTTT. Encoded protein: CASSFGVTNQPQHF.

The chain couples TRBV7-7 to TRBJ2-5; 12 bases align to TRBD2. V lost 7 bases and J lost 5; bases outside the gene matches: 5. This CDR3 has 14 residues. Per the germline V gene, CDR1 is SSHAT and CDR2 is FNYEAQ (reference sequence). The DNA for the CDR3 is TGTGCCAGCACCCGACTAGCGGGGGTGGAGACCCAGTACTTC. Its translation: CASTRLAGVETQYF.

The chain links TRBV5-6 to TRBJ2-7, with 7 bases aligning to TRBD1. This CDR3 has 16 residues. With 2 bases clipped from V and 3 bases from J, the junction kept 11 bases outside the gene matches. CDR1 SGHDT and CDR2 YYEEEE come from the germline V gene. The CDR3 spells CASSLKGDRVFYEQYV. In nucleotides, the CDR3 is TGTGCCAGCAGCTTAAAAGGAGACAGGGTATTCTACGAGCAGTACGTC.

CDR3 loop: CASSRRALQGSPLHF. In nucleotides, the CDR3 is TGTGCCAGCAGTCGACGCGCCTTACAGGGGTCACCCCTCCACTTT. The rearrangement links TRBV27 to TRBJ1-6, with 7 bases identical to TRBD1. V lost 5 bases, J lost 10 bases, and 11 bases stayed unmatched. This CDR3 region has 15 residues. Germline V gene sequence: CDR1 MNHEY, CDR2 SMNVEV (reference sequence).

This clone was observed a handful of times. The chain is built from TRBV23-1 and TRBJ2-3; TRBD2 agrees at 14 bases. TRBV23-1 is an ORF, and what it does is uncertain. The V segment lost 4 bases and the J segment 3 bases; nucleotides outside the gene matches: 15. This CDR3 has 20 residues. The CDR3 spells CASSPTQTSGGAGKTDTQYF. The CDR3 nucleotides read TGCGCCAGCAGTCCAACCCAGACTAGCGGGGGGGCTGGCAAAACAGATACGCAGTATTTT.

This clone has just a few counts. This chain links TRBV5-1 with TRBJ1-4, with D unclear. The V gene lost 0 bases and the J gene lost 0 bases, with 9 bases spanning the gap. The CDR3 extends over 16 amino acids. The germline gives CDR1 SGHRS, CDR2 YFSETQ. The CDR3 here is CASSLGARSTNEKLFF. In DNA form, the CDR3 reads TGCGCCAGCAGCTTGGGGGCCAGGTCAACTAATGAAAAACTGTTTTTT.

This chain links TRBV11-3 with TRBJ2-5; 7 positions agree with TRBD2. Trimming took 1 base from V and 4 from J; bases not matched to a gene: 3. Germline loops: CDR1 SGHNT, CDR2 YENEEA. The CDR3 loop spans 14 amino acids. CDR3 sequence: CASSLGGGGETQYF. The CDR3 region has the DNA TGTGCCAGCAGCTTAGGGGGGGGAGGAGAGACCCAGTACTTC.

This clone was recorded once. The sample holds other DNA sequences that translate to the same CDR3. The rearrangement uses TRBV5-1 and TRBJ2-5; 13 positions match TRBD2. V trimming: 4 bases; J trimming: 1 base; junction bases outside the gene matches: 4. The CDR3 consists of 16 residues. Germline CDR1 and CDR2: SGHRS and YFSETQ. CDR3 region: CASSVGLAGAQETQYF. CDR3 bases: TGCGCCAGCAGCGTCGGACTAGCGGGGGCCCAAGAGACCCAGTACTTC.

The chain joins TRBV19 to TRBJ2-7, with unresolved D. CDR1 and CDR2 from the germline V gene are LNHDA and SQIVND (reference sequence). CDR3 length: 13 amino acids. The ends were cut back, 3 bases at V and 2 bases at J, with 8 bases in the middle. The CDR3, as DNA: TGTGCCAGTAGTATGGGCCGAGCCTACGAGCAGTACTTC. It yields the protein CASSMGRAYEQYF.

J is TRBJ1-5 and V is TRBV7-8, with 9 bases identical to TRBD1. Looked up from germline, CDR1 is SGHVS and CDR2 is FQNEAQ. This CDR3 has 15 residues. J lost 8 bases, V lost 6 bases, and 11 bases had no gene match. For the CDR3, the DNA is TGTGCCAGCAGTCTGACACGGGACAGGGCGAAGCCCCAGCATTTT. This gives the protein CASSLTRDRAKPQHF.

The chain joins TRBV5-4 to TRBJ2-3; TRBD1 is a possible D gene (6 bases). This CDR3 region has 13 residues. Per the germline V gene, CDR1 is SGHNT and CDR2 is YYREEE (reference sequence). V gave up 2 bases and J gave up 5 bases, with 9 bases separating them. CDR3 amino acids: CASSLGQRDTQYF. The CDR3 nucleotides are TGTGCCAGCAGCTTAGGACAGAGAGATACGCAGTATTTT.

The CDR3 protein is CASSSQGDNSPLHF. The CDR3 nucleotides read TGTGCCAGCAGCTCACAGGGAGATAATTCACCCCTCCACTTT. V usage is TRBV5-4 and J usage is TRBJ1-6, with D maybe TRBD1 (6 bases). Germline loops: CDR1 SGHNT, CDR2 YYREEE (reference sequence). The length of the CDR3 is 14 residues. V was clipped by 3 bases and J by 5 bases, with 9 bases between them.

V is TRBV19 and J is TRBJ1-2, with 7 positions matching TRBD1. After removal of 4 bases from V and 1 base from J, the junction contained 3 bases not matched to a gene. Germline assignment: CDR1 LNHDA and CDR2 SQIVND (reference sequence). This CDR3 region has 14 residues. The CDR3 reads CASSTGQFNYGYTF. The CDR3 nucleotides read TGTGCCAGTAGTACGGGACAGTTTAACTATGGCTACACCTTC.

The chain joins TRBV5-1 to TRBJ1-5; 7 positions agree with TRBD1. The ends lost 0 bases at V and 4 bases at J; junction bases unmatched: 4. Germline V gives CDR1 SGHRS, CDR2 YFSETQ. The CDR3 sequence is 15 residues long. The CDR3, as DNA: TGCGCCAGCAGCTTGGAGGGGGCCGAGAATCAGCCCCAGCATTTT. Translation gives CASSLEGAENQPQHF.

This clone was observed a single time. The genes are TRBV9 and TRBJ1-1; D may be TRBD1 (5 bases). The CDR3 contains 14 residues. The V gene's germline CDR1 is SGDLS and CDR2 YYNGEE. The V end lost 4 bases, the J end lost 0 bases, and 10 bases lay between the germline ends. In DNA, the CDR3 is TGTGCCAGCAGCACGGACACAGTGAACACTGAAGCTTTCTTT. This encodes CASSTDTVNTEAFF.

The V and J genes are TRBV13 and TRBJ2-2; 8 bases fit TRBD2. Germline V lookup: CDR1 PRHDT, CDR2 FYEKMQ (reference sequence). V shed 5 bases and J 5 bases; nucleotides not matched to a gene: 10. The CDR3 totals 16 residues. CDR3 in DNA: TGTGCCAGCAGCACCACTATAGCGGGGAGTACCGGGGAGCTGTTTTTT. It yields the protein CASSTTIAGSTGELFF.

The chain is built from TRBV5-1 and TRBJ1-6, with 8 bases lining up with TRBD1. The V segment lost 4 bases and the J segment 9 bases; nucleotides outside the gene matches: 9. The germline V gene has CDR1 SGHRS and CDR2 YFSETQ. CDR3 length equals 15 residues. CDR3: CASSDTGQAGSPLHF. For the CDR3, the DNA is TGCGCCAGCAGCGATACGGGACAGGCCGGTTCACCCCTCCACTTT.

This clone has a handful of counts. The chain is built from TRBV6-1 and TRBJ1-2; perhaps TRBD1 as D (6 bases). Germline loops: CDR1 MNHNS, CDR2 SASEGT. CDR3 length: 12 amino acids. Trimming stripped 5 bases from V and 10 bases from J, with 14 bases between. The CDR3 loop is CASSTRQVDYTF. The CDR3 nucleotides read TGTGCCAGCAGTACCCGACAGGTCGACTACACCTTC.

This chain connects TRBV7-9 to TRBJ1-4, with TRBD1 identical over 8 bases. This CDR3 is 16 amino acids long. J was trimmed by 2 bases and V by 1 base; bases with no gene match: 3. The germline CDR1 and CDR2 sequences are SEHNR and FQNEAQ (reference sequence). The CDR3 DNA is TGTGCCAGCAGCTTAGGACAGGGGAGGACTAATGAAAAACTGTTTTTT. This translates into CASSLGQGRTNEKLFF.

This clone was detected a few times. The J gene is TRBJ1-3, the V gene TRBV9, with 7 bases matching TRBD1. Germline CDR1 SGDLS, CDR2 YYNGEE. This CDR3 has 15 residues. J gave up 0 bases and V 4 bases, and 4 bases lay outside the gene matches. CDR3 loop: CASSNRDSSGNTIYF. The CDR3 DNA reads as TGTGCCAGCAGCAACCGGGACAGCTCTGGAAACACCATATATTTT.

The chain links TRBV16 to TRBJ2-1; 9 nucleotides match TRBD2. In germline, CDR1 is KGHSY, CDR2 FQNENV. The CDR3 has 15 amino acids. The junction had 7 bases not matched to a gene; V was cut back by 4 bases and J by 6 bases. CDR3 sequence: CASSRSGGTGNEQFF. The CDR3 DNA follows: TGTGCCAGCAGCCGTAGCGGGGGCACAGGCAATGAGCAGTTCTTC.

The chain employs TRBV6-1 and TRBJ1-5; D is unclear. The CDR3 is 15 residues long. Germline values: CDR1 MNHNS, CDR2 SASEGT. Between the trimmed V and J ends, which lost 2 bases and 5 bases, there was a span of 13 bases. The CDR3 nucleotides are TGTGCCAGCAGTGAACTGGCAGGCCGTTATCAGCCCCAGCATTTT. Encoded protein: CASSELAGRYQPQHF.

This chain connects TRBV4-2 to TRBJ2-3; D is ambiguous. The CDR3 spans 15 residues. CDR1 is LGHNA, CDR2 YNFKEQ, per germline. Deletions cut 0 bases from V and 4 bases from J, with 11 bases between. CDR3 protein: CASSQDVGSADTQYF. As DNA, the CDR3 is TGTGCCAGCAGCCAAGATGTCGGGTCCGCAGATACGCAGTATTTT.

V and J are TRBV25-1 and TRBJ2-3; possibly TRBD2 for D (7 bases). The V end lost 8 bases, the J end lost 3 bases, and 21 bases lay between the germline ends. Germline V CDR1 and CDR2: MGHDK, SYGVNS. CDR3 length: 16 residues. CDR3 region: CASANGRGVVTDTQYF. In DNA, the CDR3 is TGTGCCAGCGCCAATGGGAGGGGGGTGGTGACAGATACGCAGTATTTT.

The count of this clone is one. The gene calls are TRBV11-2 and TRBJ2-5; 13 bases are a match to TRBD2. The CDR3 is made up of 14 amino acids. The junction had 3 bases not matched to a gene; V was cut back by 6 bases and J by 5 bases. Germline V gene lookup returns CDR1 SGHAT and CDR2 FQNNGV. This CDR3 reads CASRSGLAGETQYF. The CDR3 region has the DNA TGTGCCAGCAGATCGGGACTAGCGGGGGAGACCCAGTACTTC. Full variable domain (remainder filled in from reference TRBV11-2 and TRBJ2-5): EAGVAQSPRYKIIEKRQSVAFWCNPISGHATLYWYQQILGQGPKLLIQFQNNGVVDDSQLPKDRFSAERLKGVDSTLKIQPAKLEDSAVYLCASRSGLAGETQYFGPGTRLLVL.

V and J are TRBV2 and TRBJ1-6; tentative D call: TRBD1 (6 bases). The germline V gene encodes CDR1 SNHLY and CDR2 FYNNEI. The CDR3 length is 15 residues. V was trimmed by 4 bases and J by 6 bases, leaving 13 bases between them. The CDR3 loop is CASSAATGTNSPLHF. The DNA of the CDR3 is TGTGCCAGCAGTGCCGCGACAGGTACTAATTCACCCCTCCACTTT.

This clone was recorded only once. V usage is TRBV9 and J usage is TRBJ2-1, with 7 bases aligning to TRBD1. Trimming removed 2 bases from V and 0 bases from J; junction bases left unmatched: 11. This CDR3 has 18 residues. In germline, CDR1 is SGDLS, CDR2 YYNGEE. CDR3 amino acids: CASSVGLRGPNSYNEQFF. The CDR3 DNA reads TGTGCCAGCAGCGTGGGCCTTAGGGGGCCTAACTCCTACAATGAGCAGTTCTTC.